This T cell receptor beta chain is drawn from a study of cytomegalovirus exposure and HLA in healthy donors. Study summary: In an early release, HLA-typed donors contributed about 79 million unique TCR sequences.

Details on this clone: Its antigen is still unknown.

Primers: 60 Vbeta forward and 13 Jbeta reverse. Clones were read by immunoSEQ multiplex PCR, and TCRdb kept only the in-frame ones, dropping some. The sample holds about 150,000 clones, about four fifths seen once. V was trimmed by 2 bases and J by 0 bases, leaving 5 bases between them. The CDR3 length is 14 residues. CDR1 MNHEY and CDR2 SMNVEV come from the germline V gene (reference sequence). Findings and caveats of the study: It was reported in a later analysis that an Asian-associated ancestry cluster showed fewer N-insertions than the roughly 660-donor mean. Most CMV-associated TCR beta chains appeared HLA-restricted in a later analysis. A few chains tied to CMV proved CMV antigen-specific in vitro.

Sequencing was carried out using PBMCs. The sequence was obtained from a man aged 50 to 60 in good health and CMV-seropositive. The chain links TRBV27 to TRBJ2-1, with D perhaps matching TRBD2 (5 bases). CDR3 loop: CASSLGSSYNEQFF. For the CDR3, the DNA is TGTGCCAGCAGTTTAGGGAGCTCCTACAATGAGCAGTTCTTC.